One and the same sample provided the 13 T cell receptor beta chains below, sequenced in a study of cytomegalovirus exposure and HLA in healthy donors. Primers: 60 Vbeta forward and 13 Jbeta reverse. This table comes from immunoSEQ multiplex PCR, and its TCRdb copy is limited to in-frame clones, with some not included. The sample lists about 150,000 clones; roughly 80% were seen once. Source material: PBMCs. The receptors were gathered from a middle-aged woman in good health and CMV-seronegative.

The chain has TRBV7-8 and TRBJ1-5; D is ambiguous. Trimming removed 4 bases at V and 1 base at J, with 14 bases between. Germline V gene lookup returns CDR1 SGHVS and CDR2 FQNEAQ. This CDR3 comprises 16 residues. The chain's CDR3 is CASSSSTRGSNQPQHF. The CDR3 DNA is TGTGCCAGCAGCTCCTCCACGAGAGGCAGCAATCAGCCCCAGCATTTT.

The CDR3 region has the DNA TGTGCCATCAAACCGTCGGTCCGGAGTAAGGATGAGCAGTTCTTC. Translation gives CAIKPSVRSKDEQFF. The chain combines TRBV10-3 with TRBJ2-1; the D is unclear. Trimming stripped 7 bases from V and 8 bases from J, with 21 bases between. Germline CDR1 is ENHRY and CDR2 is SYGVKD. The CDR3 consists of 15 residues.

This sequence joins TRBV30 and TRBJ1-5, with a weak D call TRBD1 (5 bases). Trimming stripped 7 bases from V and 5 bases from J, with 6 bases between. This CDR3 is built from 10 residues. Germline V gene lookup returns CDR1 GTSNPN and CDR2 SVGIG (reference sequence). As DNA, the CDR3 is TGTGCCTCGGGGGATCAGCCCCAGCATTTT. It is translated as CASGDQPQHF.

Concerning this clone: Other DNA variants within this sample encode the same CDR3. The chain joins TRBV5-1 to TRBJ1-1; TRBD1 matches at 8 bases. Per germline, CDR1 SGHRS and CDR2 YFSETQ. The CDR3 consists of 13 residues. J lost 5 bases, V lost 1 base, and 1 base had no gene match. This CDR3 is CASSLTGGTEAFF. CDR3 bases: TGCGCCAGCAGCTTGACAGGGGGGACTGAAGCTTTCTTT.

V gene TRBV9 combines with J gene TRBJ2-2; TRBD2 matches at 7 bases. This CDR3 has 16 residues. V was pared by 2 bases and J by 3 bases, with 7 bases of the junction left unmatched. Germline CDR1 and CDR2: SGDLS and YYNGEE. In DNA form, the CDR3 reads TGTGCCAGCAGCGTCAAATGGGGAGGGGACACCGGGGAGCTGTTTTTT. It specifies CASSVKWGGDTGELFF.

V and J are TRBV5-1 and TRBJ1-2, with TRBD1 matching over 7 bases. Germline loops: CDR1 SGHRS, CDR2 YFSETQ. The V segment lost 0 bases and the J segment 6 bases; nucleotides outside the gene matches: 5. The CDR3 has 14 amino acids. The CDR3 protein is CASSLVLGGDGYTF. CDR3 coding DNA: TGCGCCAGCAGCTTGGTCCTAGGGGGCGATGGCTACACCTTC. The entire variable domain, with the rest obtained from reference TRBV5-1 and TRBJ1-2, is as follows: KAGVTQTPRYLIKTRGQQVTLSCSPISGHRSVSWYQQTPGQGLQFLFEYFSETQRNKGNFPGRFSGRQFSNSRSEMNVSTLELGDSALYLCASSLVLGGDGYTFGSGTRLTVV.

V usage is TRBV6-1 and J usage is TRBJ1-1, with D possibly being TRBD1 (6 bases). V shed 7 bases and J shed 0 bases, with 9 bases lying between them. Looked up from germline, CDR1 is MNHNS and CDR2 is SASEGT. The CDR3 contains 13 residues. For the CDR3, the DNA is TGTGCCAGCACAAGGACAGTGAACACTGAAGCTTTCTTT. Residues: CASTRTVNTEAFF.

For the CDR3, the DNA is TGTGCCAGCAGCTTAACTGGGAGCGAGACCCAGTACTTC. Translation gives CASSLTGSETQYF. The rearrangement links TRBV7-2 to TRBJ2-5, with D possibly matching TRBD2 (5 bases). The CDR3 covers 13 residues. The germline V and J ends were trimmed by 2 bases and 5 bases, with 9 bases remaining between them. Germline assignment: CDR1 SGHTA and CDR2 FQGNSA.

The CDR3 bases are TGTGCCAGCAGGTACCCACCCATTAGCGGGGGGGGCTCCTACAATGAGCAGTTCTTC. Its protein product is CASRYPPISGGGSYNEQFF. The genes are TRBV7-2 and TRBJ2-1; TRBD2 matches at 11 bases. The CDR3 runs 19 residues. J was trimmed by 0 bases and V by 6 bases; bases with no gene match: 13. Germline V gene sequence: CDR1 SGHTA, CDR2 FQGNSA.

This rearrangement joins TRBV11-2 to TRBJ2-3; a possible D gene is TRBD2 (5 bases). Trimming pared 5 bases from V and 2 bases from J, leaving 11 bases between. This CDR3 has 14 residues. Germline CDR1 SGHAT, CDR2 FQNNGV. CDR3 sequence reads: CASSPYSATDTQYF. CDR3 sequence (DNA): TGTGCCAGCAGCCCCTATAGCGCCACAGATACGCAGTATTTT.

The V gene is TRBV28, the J gene TRBJ1-1; 8 bases line up with TRBD1. V lost 1 base to trimming and J lost 8 bases; unmatched junction nucleotides: 6. CDR3 size: 14 residues. CDR1 is MDHEN and CDR2 is SYDVKM in the germline V gene. CDR3 in amino acids: CASSLLGQGLEAFF. The CDR3 nucleotides read TGTGCCAGCAGTTTATTAGGACAGGGATTAGAAGCTTTCTTT. Together with reference TRBV28 and TRBJ1-1, the CDR3 gives the full variable domain: DVKVTQSSRYLVKRTGEKVFLECVQDMDHENMFWYRQDPGLGLRLIYFSYDVKMKEKGDIPEGYSVSREKKERFSLILESASTNQTSMYLCASSLLGQGLEAFFGQGTRLTVV.

This chain links TRBV10-1 with TRBJ2-5; 8 bases line up with TRBD2. This CDR3 has 14 residues. Germline V gene lookup returns CDR1 WNHNN and CDR2 SYGVQD (reference sequence). The V and J ends lost 3 bases and 6 bases, in that order; junction bases with no gene match: 6. The CDR3 coding sequence is TGCGCCAGCAGTGAACGGGAGGGCCAGCAGACCCAGTACTTC. Protein sequence: CASSEREGQQTQYF.

The chain has TRBV5-8 and TRBJ2-6; D remains ambiguous. CDR1 and CDR2 (germline): SGHTS, YDEGEE. Trimming removed 6 bases from V and 4 bases from J, with 20 bases in between. The length of the CDR3 is 17 residues. In DNA form, the CDR3 reads TGTGCCAGCACCTATTACAGCTTAACCACGGGGGCCAACGTCCTGACTTTC. This codes for CASTYYSLTTGANVLTF. The whole variable domain, remainder taken from reference TRBV5-8 and TRBJ2-6, is EAGVTQSPTHLIKTRGQQATLRCSPISGHTSVYWYQQALGLGLQFLLWYDEGEERNRGNFPPRFSGRQFPNYSSELNVNALELEDSALYLCASTYYSLTTGANVLTFGAGSRLTVL.